This TCR beta chain comes out of a study of T cell responses to AZD1222 COVID-19 vaccine. Profiling relied on immunoSEQ multiplex PCR, and the TCRdb table lists in-frame clones only, not all of them. The table has about 97,000 clones, 86% seen once. V trimming: 2 bases; J trimming: 5 bases; junction bases outside the gene matches: 5. CDR3 size: 15 residues. Germline lookup yields CDR1 MNHEY and CDR2 SMNVEV (reference sequence). The source is an adult in good health. The sequenced sample was peripheral blood, obtained on day 0 of AZD1222 vaccination. The genes are TRBV27 and TRBJ2-3, with 9 nucleotides matching TRBD2. CDR3 residues: CASSLGREGIDTQYF. CDR3 bases: TGTGCCAGCAGTTTAGGGCGGGAGGGTATAGATACGCAGTATTTT.